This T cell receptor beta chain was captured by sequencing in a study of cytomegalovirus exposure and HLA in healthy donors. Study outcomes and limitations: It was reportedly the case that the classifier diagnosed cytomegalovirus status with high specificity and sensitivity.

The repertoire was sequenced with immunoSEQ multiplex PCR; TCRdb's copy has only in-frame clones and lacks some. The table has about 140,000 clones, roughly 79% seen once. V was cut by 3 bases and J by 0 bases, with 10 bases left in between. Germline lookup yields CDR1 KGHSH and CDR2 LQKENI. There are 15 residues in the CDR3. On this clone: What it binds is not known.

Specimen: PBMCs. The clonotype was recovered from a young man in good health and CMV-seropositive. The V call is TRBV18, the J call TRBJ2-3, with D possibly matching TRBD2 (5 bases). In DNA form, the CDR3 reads TGTGCCAGCTCACCGTCTGCGGGTAGCACAGATACGCAGTATTTT. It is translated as CASSPSAGSTDTQYF. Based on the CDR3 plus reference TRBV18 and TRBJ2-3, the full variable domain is NAGVMQNPRHLVRRRGQEARLRCSPMKGHSHVYWYRQLPEEGLKFMVYLQKENIIDESGMPKERFSAEFPKEGPSILRIQQVVRGDSAAYFCASSPSAGSTDTQYFGPGTRLTVL.